What follows are 29 T cell receptor beta chains derived from one specimen sequenced in a study of cytomegalovirus exposure and HLA in healthy donors. The PCR employed 60 Vbeta primers together with 13 Jbeta primers. Only in-frame clones appear in the TCRdb table, and some are missing; sequencing was by immunoSEQ multiplex PCR. Its table lists tens of thousands of clones. The source material was PBMCs. These receptors all stem from a female donor in good health and CMV-seropositive.

The chain combines TRBV15 with TRBJ1-2; 9 nucleotides match TRBD1. Germline V gene sequence: CDR1 LNHNV, CDR2 YYDKDF (reference sequence). The CDR3 totals 15 residues. The V gene end was trimmed by 5 bases and the J gene end by 0 bases; junction bases not matched to a gene: 4. CDR3 amino acids: CATSPRTGANYGYTF. The CDR3 bases are TGTGCCACCAGCCCTAGGACAGGGGCTAACTATGGCTACACCTTC.

The chain has TRBV14 and TRBJ2-2; no firm D call. There are 13 residues in the CDR3. Trimming removed 6 bases from V and 4 bases from J, with 9 bases in between. Looked up from germline, CDR1 is SGHDN and CDR2 is FVKESK. CDR3 region: CASRHTVTGELFF. The CDR3 DNA reads TGTGCCAGCAGACATACAGTCACCGGGGAGCTGTTTTTT.

The chain is built from TRBV4-1 and TRBJ2-7; 8 positions agree with TRBD1. With V trimmed by 1 base and J by 6 bases, 5 bases remained unmatched. Germline assignment: CDR1 MGHRA and CDR2 YSYEKL. The CDR3 sequence is 14 residues long. The CDR3 DNA reads as TGCGCCAGCAGCCAAGGGCCCAGGGGGCGCGAGCAGTACTTC. Protein: CASSQGPRGREQYF.

J is TRBJ2-1 and V is TRBV28; 11 bases agree with TRBD2. The ends lost 2 bases at V and 5 bases at J; junction bases unmatched: 2. The CDR3 has 15 amino acids. Germline loops: CDR1 MDHEN, CDR2 SYDVKM. CDR3 sequence: CASSLGTSGDNEQFF. The DNA of the CDR3 is TGTGCCAGCAGTTTAGGGACTAGCGGCGACAATGAGCAGTTCTTC.

V and J are TRBV28 and TRBJ2-7; 15 bases agree with TRBD2. The CDR3 is 17 amino acids. V lost 7 bases to trimming and J lost 0 bases; unmatched junction nucleotides: 7. Germline CDR1 and CDR2: MDHEN and SYDVKM. CDR3 region: CASKWTSGRGLSYEQYF. CDR3 nucleotide sequence: TGTGCCAGCAAATGGACTAGCGGGAGGGGGCTCTCCTACGAGCAGTACTTC. The entire variable domain, with the rest obtained from reference TRBV28 and TRBJ2-7, is as follows: DVKVTQSSRYLVKRTGEKVFLECVQDMDHENMFWYRQDPGLGLRLIYFSYDVKMKEKGDIPEGYSVSREKKERFSLILESASTNQTSMYLCASKWTSGRGLSYEQYFGPGTRLTVT.

The CDR3 here is CASSVDSYEQYF. In DNA form, the CDR3 reads TGTGCCAGCAGCGTCGACAGCTACGAGCAGTACTTC. The V call is TRBV9, the J call TRBJ2-7, with D maybe TRBD1 (5 bases). The CDR3 is 12 amino acids. Germline V gene lookup returns CDR1 SGDLS and CDR2 YYNGEE. V gave up 2 bases and J gave up 3 bases, with 6 bases separating them.

As for this clone: A read error may account for a junction end that differs from germline. The chain recombines TRBV7-7 with TRBJ2-1; D is perhaps TRBD2 (5 bases). Germline CDR1 reads SSHAT; CDR2 reads FNYEAQ (reference sequence). The CDR3 consists of 15 residues. CDR3 loop: CASSPRDYQSNEQFF. DNA for the CDR3: TGTGCTAGCAGCCCCCGAGACTATCAGTCCAATGAGCAGTTCTTC.

This chain links TRBV7-9 with TRBJ2-1, with 12 bases fitting TRBD1. The CDR3 is made up of 15 amino acids. Germline CDR1 reads SEHNR; CDR2 reads FQNEAQ (reference sequence). Losses at the gene ends were 1 base for V and 8 bases for J; bases not matched to a gene: 3. CDR3 sequence (DNA): TGTGCCAGCAGCTTAGGGGGGACAGGGGGCGATGAGCAGTTCTTC. As protein: CASSLGGTGGDEQFF.

The chain carries TRBV5-1 and TRBJ1-5; 8 bases map to TRBD1. Germline trimming cut 5 bases from V and 6 bases from J; bases unmatched to any gene: 7. The germline V gene has CDR1 SGHRS and CDR2 YFSETQ. This CDR3 is 14 amino acids long. The CDR3 is CASRQDREGQPQHF. The CDR3 region has the DNA TGCGCCAGCAGACAGGACAGGGAGGGTCAGCCCCAGCATTTT.

The chain employs TRBV2 and TRBJ2-3; D gene ambiguous. Germline loops: CDR1 SNHLY, CDR2 FYNNEI. CDR3 length: 17 residues. The V and J ends lost 2 bases and 2 bases respectively, with 17 bases between them. This CDR3 reads CASSELLATWPTDTQYF. In DNA form, the CDR3 reads TGTGCCAGCAGTGAATTGTTGGCCACGTGGCCCACAGATACGCAGTATTTT.

This chain connects TRBV28 to TRBJ1-5; D remains unclear. Germline V gene sequence: CDR1 MDHEN, CDR2 SYDVKM. Deletions cut 3 bases from V and 4 bases from J, with 10 bases between. The CDR3 is 14 residues long. CDR3 DNA sequence: TGTGCCAGCAGTTTGGGCAGCCTAAATCAGCCCCAGCATTTT. Amino acid sequence: CASSLGSLNQPQHF.

The chain is built from TRBV28 and TRBJ2-1, with TRBD2 matching 8 bases. Trimming at V came to 4 bases and at J to 4 bases, leaving 6 bases not matched to a gene. This CDR3 is built from 15 residues. Germline V gene lookup returns CDR1 MDHEN and CDR2 SYDVKM. Here the CDR3 DNA reads TGTGCCAGCAGTTCCGGGAGGGTCCTTTACAATGAGCAGTTCTTC. As protein: CASSSGRVLYNEQFF.

The chain employs TRBV5-1 and TRBJ2-4; D might be TRBD2 (8 bases). V shed 1 base and J shed 4 bases, with 12 bases lying between them. The CDR3 is made up of 15 amino acids. Germline CDR1 is SGHRS and CDR2 is YFSETQ. The CDR3 sequence: CASSLREGAKNIQYF. The CDR3 nucleotides are TGCGCCAGCAGCTTGCGGGAGGGGGCGAAAAACATTCAGTACTTC.

This chain connects TRBV15 to TRBJ2-5; 7 nucleotides match TRBD2. Germline assignment: CDR1 LNHNV and CDR2 YYDKDF (reference sequence). The CDR3 sequence is 16 residues long. The V gene end was trimmed by 0 bases and the J gene end by 4 bases; junction bases not matched to a gene: 8. CDR3 DNA: TGTGCCACCAGCAGAGATATTCCGGGGGGACTAGAGACCCAGTACTTC. Translating it yields CATSRDIPGGLETQYF.

The chain employs TRBV11-3 and TRBJ2-5; TRBD1 might be the D (6 bases). CDR1 and CDR2 from the germline V gene are SGHNT and YENEEA. With 5 bases removed from V and 2 bases from J, the gap between germline ends came to 9 bases. The CDR3 sequence is 13 residues long. CDR3 sequence: CASSRDNQETQYF. CDR3 bases: TGTGCCAGCAGCCGGGACAATCAAGAGACCCAGTACTTC. Complete variable domain (other parts from reference TRBV11-3 and TRBJ2-5): EAGVVQSPRYKIIEKKQPVAFWCNPISGHNTLYWYLQNLGQGPELLIRYENEEAVDDSQLPKDRFSAERLKGVDSTLKIQPAELGDSAVYLCASSRDNQETQYFGPGTRLLVL.

The CDR3 loop reads CASSPSPGAANNEQFF. The CDR3 DNA reads as TGTGCCAGCAGCCCCAGTCCCGGAGCGGCCAACAATGAGCAGTTCTTC. The rearrangement joins TRBV13 to TRBJ2-1, with D possibly being TRBD2 (5 bases). Looked up from germline, CDR1 is PRHDT and CDR2 is FYEKMQ (reference sequence). V lost 5 bases to trimming and J lost 5 bases, with 19 bases between them. CDR3 size: 16 residues. Combining the CDR3 with reference TRBV13 and TRBJ2-1 gives the whole variable domain AAGVIQSPRHLIKEKRETATLKCYPIPRHDTVYWYQQGPGQDPQFLISFYEKMQSDKGSIPDRFSAQQFSDYHSELNMSSLELGDSALYFCASSPSPGAANNEQFFGPGTRLTVL.

This chain uses TRBV28 with TRBJ2-7; 7 positions agree with TRBD1. V lost 2 bases, J lost 9 bases, and 7 bases stayed unmatched. CDR3 length: 13 residues. Germline loops: CDR1 MDHEN, CDR2 SYDVKM. The CDR3 DNA follows: TGTGCCAGCAGTTTAGACAGGGTTATGGTGCAGTACTTC. It translates to CASSLDRVMVQYF. The whole variable domain, filled in from reference TRBV28 and TRBJ2-7, reads DVKVTQSSRYLVKRTGEKVFLECVQDMDHENMFWYRQDPGLGLRLIYFSYDVKMKEKGDIPEGYSVSREKKERFSLILESASTNQTSMYLCASSLDRVMVQYFGPGTRLTVT.

This sequence joins TRBV18 and TRBJ2-4, with D perhaps matching TRBD2 (5 bases). Germline V gene lookup returns CDR1 KGHSH and CDR2 LQKENI. V was shortened by 0 bases and J by 0 bases, with 9 bases between the two germline ends. This CDR3 has 16 residues. CDR3 nucleotides: TGTGCCAGCTCACCACCAACGGGAATAGCCAAAAACATTCAGTACTTC. Translated: CASSPPTGIAKNIQYF.

The chain recombines TRBV6-5 with TRBJ2-5; D possibly corresponds to TRBD1 (5 bases). This CDR3 comprises 12 residues. V lost 8 bases and J 5 bases, leaving 12 bases between the germline ends. Germline V gives CDR1 MNHEY, CDR2 SVGAGI. For the CDR3, the DNA is TGTGCCAGCGGTGGACAACGGGAGACCCAGTACTTC. It encodes CASGGQRETQYF.

The rearrangement uses TRBV6-1 and TRBJ1-2, with D unclear. The germline V gene encodes CDR1 MNHNS and CDR2 SASEGT. The CDR3 sequence is 16 residues long. V was clipped by 1 base and J by 4 bases, with 16 bases between them. DNA of the CDR3: TGTGCCAGCAGTGAAGGATCTCCGAGAAGGAGCTATGGCTACACCTTC. Amino acid sequence: CASSEGSPRRSYGYTF.

The CDR3 spells CASSSQGTSAYEQYF. In DNA, the CDR3 is TGCGCCAGCAGCTCACAGGGAACTAGCGCCTACGAGCAGTACTTC. V gene TRBV5-1 combines with J gene TRBJ2-7, with D perhaps matching TRBD2 (7 bases). The V gene lost 3 bases and the J gene lost 2 bases, with 15 bases spanning the gap. This CDR3 is built from 15 residues. CDR1 and CDR2 (germline): SGHRS, YFSETQ. The full variable domain, in which reference TRBV5-1 and TRBJ2-7 provide the parts outside the CDR3, is KAGVTQTPRYLIKTRGQQVTLSCSPISGHRSVSWYQQTPGQGLQFLFEYFSETQRNKGNFPGRFSGRQFSNSRSEMNVSTLELGDSALYLCASSSQGTSAYEQYFGPGTRLTVT.

This chain uses TRBV28 with TRBJ2-3; 9 bases align to TRBD1. The CDR3 runs 17 residues. The germline V gene has CDR1 MDHEN and CDR2 SYDVKM. V was pared by 5 bases and J by 1 base, with 10 bases of the junction left unmatched. The CDR3 spells CASSLRQGVGRTDTQYF. For the CDR3, the DNA is TGTGCCAGCAGTCTCAGACAGGGGGTGGGTCGCACAGATACGCAGTATTTT.

The J gene is TRBJ1-1, the V gene TRBV29-1; 9 bases align to TRBD1. V shed 7 bases and J 5 bases; nucleotides not matched to a gene: 8. Germline CDR1 and CDR2: SQVTM and ANQGSEA. This CDR3 is built from 13 residues. The CDR3, as DNA: TGCAGCGCTGTACAGGGGGCACGTACTGAAGCTTTCTTT. Its protein is CSAVQGARTEAFF.

J is TRBJ2-5 and V is TRBV5-1, with a tentative D call TRBD2 (6 bases). CDR1 and CDR2 (germline): SGHRS, YFSETQ. CDR3 length: 15 amino acids. Trimming left V 4 bases short and J 5 bases short, with 18 bases between. CDR3 nucleotides: TGCGCCAGCAGCCCCTTAACGGGAGAAGGGGAGACCCAGTACTTC. Translating it yields CASSPLTGEGETQYF.

The chain employs TRBV5-1 and TRBJ2-7; D is perhaps TRBD1 (5 bases). V lost 2 bases and J 0 bases, leaving 9 bases between the germline ends. Per the germline V gene, CDR1 is SGHRS and CDR2 is YFSETQ. The CDR3 has 14 residues. Here the CDR3 DNA reads TGCGCCAGCAGCTTCGACAGCAGCTCCTACGAGCAGTACTTC. Translating gives CASSFDSSSYEQYF.

The chain is built from TRBV19 and TRBJ2-3, with TRBD1 matching over 8 bases. V lost 7 bases to trimming and J lost 5 bases; unmatched junction nucleotides: 5. Germline V gives CDR1 LNHDA, CDR2 SQIVND (reference sequence). The CDR3 runs to 13 residues. Here the CDR3 reads CASTGQGVDTQYF. Here the CDR3 DNA reads TGTGCCAGTACTGGACAGGGAGTAGATACGCAGTATTTT.

This rearrangement joins TRBV19 to TRBJ2-1, with 9 bases fitting TRBD2. Germline V gene lookup returns CDR1 LNHDA and CDR2 SQIVND (reference sequence). The CDR3 covers 15 residues. The V and J ends lost 1 base and 8 bases, in that order; junction bases with no gene match: 6. The CDR3 nucleotides are TGTGCCAGTAGTATAGGCGGGAGGGCCGGGGATGAGCAGTTCTTC. Translation gives CASSIGGRAGDEQFF.

The V call is TRBV5-1, the J call TRBJ2-7; 7 bases line up with TRBD2. The CDR3 runs 16 residues. Trimming removed 5 bases from V and 2 bases from J; junction bases left unmatched: 13. CDR1 SGHRS and CDR2 YFSETQ come from the germline V gene. The CDR3 DNA follows: TGCGCCAGCAGTCCTCAGCCCAGCGGGGTAACCTACGAGCAGTACTTC. This gives the protein CASSPQPSGVTYEQYF.

V usage is TRBV19 and J usage is TRBJ1-5; no clear D. The V end was cut by 7 bases, the J end by 2 bases, with 9 bases between. This CDR3 contains 13 residues. Per the germline V gene, CDR1 is LNHDA and CDR2 is SQIVND (reference sequence). The CDR3 DNA reads TGTGCCAGTATGACCGGGGGCAATCAGCCCCAGCATTTT. It encodes CASMTGGNQPQHF.